The 9 T cell receptor beta chains reported below all come from one sample, sequenced in a study of cytotoxic CD8 clonotypes in ibrutinib-treated CLL. Assay used: immunoSEQ multiplex PCR; TCRdb lists only in-frame clones, some missing. This repertoire shows 150,000 to 200,000 clones, over 75% found once; its top ten account for around 3%. Sequencing used PBMCs, obtained at disease progression, from a patient treated with ibrutinib. The receptors shown here come from a human donor with chronic lymphocytic leukemia.

This clone has only one observation. The chain links TRBV5-1 to TRBJ2-3; 7 positions agree with TRBD1. The CDR3 runs to 14 residues. The germline V gene encodes CDR1 SGHRS and CDR2 YFSETQ. V shed 1 base, J shed 3 bases, and the junction held 2 bases outside the gene matches. The CDR3 is CASSLQGQTDTQYF. The CDR3 DNA reads TGCGCCAGCAGCTTGCAGGGACAGACAGATACGCAGTATTTT.

The chain links TRBV5-6 to TRBJ1-2; D is unresolved. The ends were cut back, 1 base at V and 6 bases at J, with 16 bases in the middle. Germline V gene lookup returns CDR1 SGHDT and CDR2 YYEEEE. The CDR3 sequence is 15 residues long. DNA for the CDR3: TGTGCCAGCAGCTTGTTGGGTCGCGGCCGCCATGGCTACACCTTC. Encoded protein: CASSLLGRGRHGYTF.

The rearrangement joins TRBV30 to TRBJ1-4; D is undetermined. The CDR3 consists of 13 residues. Trimming shortened V by 0 bases and J by 5 bases, and 7 bases separated the two germline ends. Germline V lookup: CDR1 GTSNPN, CDR2 SVGIG (reference sequence). The DNA of the CDR3 is TGTGCCTGGAGTGTCCGCAGAAATGAAAAACTGTTTTTT. Translation gives CAWSVRRNEKLFF.

The CDR3 DNA sequence: TGTGCCTGGAGCTGGAGATTGGAGACCCAGTACTTC. It encodes CAWSWRLETQYF. The chain couples TRBV30 to TRBJ2-5; no clear D gene. The V gene's germline CDR1 is GTSNPN and CDR2 SVGIG (reference sequence). V lost 3 bases and J 5 bases, leaving 10 bases between the germline ends. CDR3 length equals 12 residues.

This chain uses TRBV29-1 with TRBJ1-5, with 10 bases matching TRBD1. V trimming: 6 bases; J trimming: 11 bases; junction bases outside the gene matches: 7. In germline, CDR1 is SQVTM, CDR2 ANQGSEA. This CDR3 is 12 amino acids long. The CDR3, as DNA: TGCAGCGTGGGGGACAGGGGTTTGGCCCAGCATTTT. The encoded protein is CSVGDRGLAQHF.

The chain is built from TRBV6-5 and TRBJ2-1; D is undetermined. Germline values: CDR1 MNHEY, CDR2 SVGAGI. The V and J ends lost 6 bases and 8 bases respectively, with 8 bases between them. The CDR3 has 11 residues. CDR3 loop: CASRHRDEQFF. The DNA for the CDR3 is TGTGCCAGCAGGCACCGCGATGAGCAGTTCTTC.

This sequence joins TRBV2 and TRBJ2-7; 11 positions match TRBD2. The CDR3 has 13 residues. V was pared by 5 bases and J by 4 bases, with 1 base of the junction left unmatched. Germline V lookup: CDR1 SNHLY, CDR2 FYNNEI. The CDR3 spells CASSWTSGYEQYF. DNA for the CDR3: TGTGCCAGCAGTTGGACTAGCGGGTACGAGCAGTACTTC.

The V gene is TRBV27, the J gene TRBJ2-1; no clear D gene. V dropped 4 bases and J dropped 4 bases, with 11 bases sitting between them. The CDR3 is made up of 14 amino acids. Germline lookup yields CDR1 MNHEY and CDR2 SMNVEV (reference sequence). For the CDR3, the DNA is TGTGCCAGCAGTTACTTTCTGGGGTACAATGAGCAGTTCTTC. Translating gives CASSYFLGYNEQFF.

V gene TRBV30 combines with J gene TRBJ1-4, with a weak D call TRBD1 (5 bases). Germline V gene data show CDR1 as GTSNPN and CDR2 as SVGIG (reference sequence). V gave up 8 bases and J gave up 8 bases, with 12 bases separating them. This CDR3 is 11 amino acids long. In DNA, the CDR3 is TGTGCCGGGACGACGGACGAAAAACTGTTTTTT. Its translation is CAGTTDEKLFF.